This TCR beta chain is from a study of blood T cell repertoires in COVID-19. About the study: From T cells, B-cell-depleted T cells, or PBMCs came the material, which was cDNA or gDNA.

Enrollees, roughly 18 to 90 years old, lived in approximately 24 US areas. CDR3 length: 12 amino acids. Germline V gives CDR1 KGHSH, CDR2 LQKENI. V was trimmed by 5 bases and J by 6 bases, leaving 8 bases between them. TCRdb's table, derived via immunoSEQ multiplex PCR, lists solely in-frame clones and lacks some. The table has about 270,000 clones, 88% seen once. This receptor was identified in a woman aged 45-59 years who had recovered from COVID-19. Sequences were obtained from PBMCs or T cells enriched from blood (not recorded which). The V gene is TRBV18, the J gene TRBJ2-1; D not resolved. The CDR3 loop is CASSTFGNEQFF. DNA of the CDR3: TGTGCCAGCTCAACTTTTGGCAATGAGCAGTTCTTC.